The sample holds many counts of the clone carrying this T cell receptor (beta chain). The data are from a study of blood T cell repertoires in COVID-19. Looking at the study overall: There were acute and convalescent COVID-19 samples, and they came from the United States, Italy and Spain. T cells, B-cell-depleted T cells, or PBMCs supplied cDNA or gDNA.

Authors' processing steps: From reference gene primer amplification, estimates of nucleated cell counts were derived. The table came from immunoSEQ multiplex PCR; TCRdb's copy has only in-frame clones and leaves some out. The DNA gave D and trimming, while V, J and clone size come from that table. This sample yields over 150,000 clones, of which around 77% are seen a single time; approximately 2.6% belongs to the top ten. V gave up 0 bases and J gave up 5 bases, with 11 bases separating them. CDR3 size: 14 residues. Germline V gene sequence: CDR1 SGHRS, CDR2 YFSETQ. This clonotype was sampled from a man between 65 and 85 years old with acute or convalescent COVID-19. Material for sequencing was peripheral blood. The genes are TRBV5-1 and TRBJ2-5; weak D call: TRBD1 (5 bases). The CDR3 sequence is CASSLVGAIETQYF. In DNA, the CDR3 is TGCGCCAGCAGCTTGGTTGGGGCGATCGAGACCCAGTACTTC.